Detailed here is one T cell receptor (beta chain). Researchers ran the PCR with 60 Vbeta and 13 Jbeta primers. Clones were read by immunoSEQ multiplex PCR, and TCRdb kept only the in-frame ones, dropping some. This sample has 120,000 to 150,000 clones, with around 66% found just once. This CDR3 is 11 amino acids long. Trimming shortened V by 5 bases and J by 6 bases, and 9 bases separated the two germline ends. Germline V lookup: CDR1 GTSNPN, CDR2 SVGIG (reference sequence). These data are taken from a study of cytomegalovirus exposure and HLA in healthy donors. The sequence came from a woman aged 25 to 45 in good health and CMV-seropositive. Specimen: PBMCs. The V gene is TRBV30, the J gene TRBJ2-3, with D possibly being TRBD1 (5 bases). The CDR3 reads CAWGKGDTQYF. Written as DNA, the CDR3 is TGTGCCTGGGGGAAGGGGGATACGCAGTATTTT.